These T cell receptor beta chains were read from a single sample in a study of T cells in Graves' hyperthyroidism and ophthalmopathy. Using its own MiXCR run on the multiplex PCR reads, TCRdb lists one record per CDR3 protein. The table lists 600,000 to 750,000 distinct CDR3 sequences, roughly a sixth of them singletons, with 15% to 17% in the top ten. Specimen: blood. These receptor sequences come from a man between 50 and 59 years old with Graves' hyperthyroidism. Each CDR3 is given with its conserved first and last residue. The order of the fields is J gene, clone size, V gene, D gene, CDR3 DNA, CDR3 protein. D genes are given only for firm matches. The listing skips clone size in some rows; elsewhere it reads once, few, many or a size class.

j_gene: TRBJ1-2; abundance: few; v_gene: TRBV24-1; d_gene: NA; CDR3nt: TGTGCCACCCGGGCCCCTCGGGGTGGCTACACCTTC; CDR3aa: CATRAPRGGYTF
j_gene: TRBJ2-5; abundance: many; v_gene: TRBV10-3; d_gene: TRBD2; CDR3nt: TGTGCCATCAGCATTAGCGGGACCAACCAAGAGACCCAGTACTTC; CDR3aa: CAISISGTNQETQYF
j_gene: TRBJ2-2; abundance: few; v_gene: TRBV7-9; d_gene: NA; CDR3nt: TGTGCCAGCAGACCGGACAGTAAACTAGCCCCCCCGGGCGCGGAGCTGTTTTTT; CDR3aa: CASRPDSKLAPPGAELFF
j_gene: TRBJ1-1; abundance: many; v_gene: TRBV6-5; d_gene: TRBD1; CDR3nt: TGTGCCAGCAGTTATCTCCGGGACAGGGTCACTTCTATGAACACTGAAGCTTTCTTT; CDR3aa: CASSYLRDRVTSMNTEAFF
j_gene: TRBJ2-3; abundance: many; v_gene: TRBV7-2; d_gene: TRBD2; CDR3nt: TGTGCCAGCAGCTTAGTCGGGCCCGGGGGGGATACGCAGTATTTT; CDR3aa: CASSLVGPGGDTQYF
j_gene: TRBJ2-3; abundance: few; v_gene: TRBV15; d_gene: TRBD2; CDR3nt: TGTGCCACCACCCCCGAGCGGGAGGTTGCAGATACGCAGTATTTT; CDR3aa: CATTPEREVADTQYF
j_gene: TRBJ1-5; abundance: many; v_gene: TRBV6-1; d_gene: NA; CDR3nt: TGTGCCAGCAGACCTACAGGGCGAAGGGGAACGGGGCCCCAGCATTTT; CDR3aa: CASRPTGRRGTGPQHF
j_gene: TRBJ2-6; abundance: many; v_gene: TRBV7-6; d_gene: NA; CDR3nt: TGTGCCAGCACCTTACTATATCGGGGTTCTGGGGCCAACGTCCTGACTTTC; CDR3aa: CASTLLYRGSGANVLTF
j_gene: TRBJ2-2; abundance: NA; v_gene: TRBV6-2/TRBV6-3; d_gene: TRBD2; CDR3nt: TGTGCCAGCAACCTAGCGGGAGGAACCGGGGAGCTGTTTTTT; CDR3aa: CASNLAGGTGELFF
j_gene: TRBJ1-1; abundance: NA; v_gene: TRBV13; d_gene: NA; CDR3nt: TGTGCCAGCACCCGAGGGAGGACAGCAAACACTGAAGCTTTCTTT; CDR3aa: CASTRGRTANTEAFF
j_gene: TRBJ2-3; abundance: many; v_gene: TRBV2; d_gene: NA; CDR3nt: TGTGCCAGCATATTAGGGGGCACAGATACGCAGTATTTT; CDR3aa: CASILGGTDTQYF
j_gene: TRBJ1-1; abundance: few; v_gene: TRBV19; d_gene: NA; CDR3nt: TGTGCCAGTAGTACAGACGGCAGACTGAACACTGAAGCTTTCTTT; CDR3aa: CASSTDGRLNTEAFF
j_gene: TRBJ1-2; abundance: NA; v_gene: TRBV19; d_gene: TRBD1; CDR3nt: TGTGCCAGTAGTATCGGACAGGGACGAACCTATGGCTACACCTTC; CDR3aa: CASSIGQGRTYGYTF
j_gene: TRBJ2-1; abundance: NA; v_gene: TRBV2; d_gene: TRBD2; CDR3nt: TGTGCCAGCAGCCTAGCTAGCGGGAACGATGAGCAGTTCTTC; CDR3aa: CASSLASGNDEQFF
j_gene: TRBJ2-1; abundance: many; v_gene: TRBV7-9; d_gene: NA; CDR3nt: TGTGCCAGCAGCTTAGCTTACAGGGCTGGCTCCTACAATGAGCAGTTCTTC; CDR3aa: CASSLAYRAGSYNEQFF
j_gene: TRBJ1-1; abundance: NA; v_gene: TRBV6-5; d_gene: NA; CDR3nt: TGTGCCAGCAGTTACGGACGGGGGCGGAACACTGAAGCTTTCTTT; CDR3aa: CASSYGRGRNTEAFF
j_gene: TRBJ2-2; abundance: many; v_gene: TRBV7-2; d_gene: TRBD2; CDR3nt: TGTGCCAGCAGCCCCTGGCCTAGCGGGAGCTCCAACACCGGGGAGCTGTTTTTT; CDR3aa: CASSPWPSGSSNTGELFF
j_gene: TRBJ2-2; abundance: many; v_gene: TRBV27; d_gene: TRBD1; CDR3nt: TGTGCCAGCAGTTTTCTCGGCGTGACAGGGATCTCCGGGGAGCTGTTTTTT; CDR3aa: CASSFLGVTGISGELFF
j_gene: TRBJ2-4; abundance: few; v_gene: TRBV6-1; d_gene: NA; CDR3nt: TGTGCCAGCAGCCCTAGCGTAGGCATTCAGTACTTC; CDR3aa: CASSPSVGIQYF
j_gene: TRBJ2-1; abundance: few; v_gene: TRBV7-3; d_gene: TRBD2; CDR3nt: TGTGCCAGCAGCTTAGCCCCTAGCGGGAGTTTTAATGAGCAGTTCTTC; CDR3aa: CASSLAPSGSFNEQFF
j_gene: TRBJ2-1; abundance: few; v_gene: TRBV12-5; d_gene: TRBD2; CDR3nt: TGTGCTAGTGGTTTGGGGACTAGCGACTACAATGAGCAGTTCTTC; CDR3aa: CASGLGTSDYNEQFF
j_gene: TRBJ2-7; abundance: many; v_gene: TRBV5-6; d_gene: NA; CDR3nt: TGTGCCAGCAGCTTTAGGGGGTATCCCTACGAGCAGTACTTC; CDR3aa: CASSFRGYPYEQYF
j_gene: TRBJ2-3; abundance: many; v_gene: TRBV27; d_gene: NA; CDR3nt: TGTGCCAGCAGTTCCTCAGGGGATACGCAGTATTTT; CDR3aa: CASSSSGDTQYF
j_gene: TRBJ2-2; abundance: NA; v_gene: TRBV3-1; d_gene: NA; CDR3nt: TGTGCCAGCAGCCAAAGAGAGGGCCCCGGGGAGCTGTTATTT; CDR3aa: CASSQREGPGELLF
j_gene: TRBJ1-2; abundance: few; v_gene: TRBV3-1; d_gene: TRBD1; CDR3nt: TGTGCCAGCAGCCAAACCCCCGGACAGGGTCGTATCTACACCTTC; CDR3aa: CASSQTPGQGRIYTF
j_gene: TRBJ1-1; abundance: many; v_gene: TRBV9; d_gene: NA; CDR3nt: TGTGCCAGCAGCGTAGAAGGGGTTGGGACTGAAGCTTTCTTT; CDR3aa: CASSVEGVGTEAFF
j_gene: TRBJ2-7; abundance: many; v_gene: TRBV7-2; d_gene: TRBD1; CDR3nt: TGTGCCAGCAGCTTAGGGGCCGGGACAGAGGTCGAGCAGTACTTC; CDR3aa: CASSLGAGTEVEQYF
j_gene: TRBJ2-7; abundance: many; v_gene: TRBV6-1; d_gene: NA; CDR3nt: TGTGCCAGCTCCAGGACCGTGCTCTACGAGCAGTACTTC; CDR3aa: CASSRTVLYEQYF
j_gene: TRBJ2-1; abundance: many; v_gene: TRBV27; d_gene: NA; CDR3nt: TGTGCCAGCAGTTTCGGGGAGAACGATGAGCAGTTCTTC; CDR3aa: CASSFGENDEQFF
j_gene: TRBJ1-5; abundance: few; v_gene: TRBV12-3/TRBV12-4; d_gene: NA; CDR3nt: TGTGCCAGCAGTTCGACATACAATCAGCCCCAGCATTTT; CDR3aa: CASSSTYNQPQHF
j_gene: TRBJ1-5; abundance: many; v_gene: TRBV12-3/TRBV12-4; d_gene: NA; CDR3nt: TGTGCCAGCAGTTTGTGGGGTCGGAGCAATCAGCCCCAGCATTTT; CDR3aa: CASSLWGRSNQPQHF
j_gene: TRBJ2-7; abundance: few; v_gene: TRBV3-1; d_gene: TRBD2; CDR3nt: TGTGCCAGCAGCCAAGAAGGACTAGCGGGAAGCGAGCAGTACTTC; CDR3aa: CASSQEGLAGSEQYF
j_gene: TRBJ2-1; abundance: NA; v_gene: TRBV24-1; d_gene: TRBD2; CDR3nt: TGTGCCACCAGTGACCCGGGACTAGCGGGAGGAAATGAGTTCTTC; CDR3aa: CATSDPGLAGGNEFF
j_gene: TRBJ1-2; abundance: many; v_gene: TRBV10-3; d_gene: TRBD1; CDR3nt: TGTGCCATCAGGACTGACAGGGGAAGATATGGCTACACCTTC; CDR3aa: CAIRTDRGRYGYTF
j_gene: TRBJ2-3; abundance: many; v_gene: TRBV12-3/TRBV12-4; d_gene: TRBD2; CDR3nt: TGTGCCAGCAGTTTTGTAGCGGGAGGAATCACAGATACGCAGTATTTT; CDR3aa: CASSFVAGGITDTQYF
j_gene: TRBJ2-1; abundance: NA; v_gene: TRBV7-9; d_gene: TRBD2; CDR3nt: TGTGCCAGCAGCTCGGGCGGGACTAGCGGGAGGAGGTACAATGAGCAGTTCTTC; CDR3aa: CASSSGGTSGRRYNEQFF
j_gene: TRBJ2-7; abundance: few; v_gene: TRBV29-1; d_gene: TRBD1; CDR3nt: TGCAGCACCCAGGACAGGGACGAGCAGTACTTC; CDR3aa: CSTQDRDEQYF
j_gene: TRBJ2-7; abundance: many; v_gene: TRBV11-2; d_gene: TRBD1; CDR3nt: TGTGCCAGCAGCTCTGACAGGGGGGGGTACGAGCAGTACTTC; CDR3aa: CASSSDRGGYEQYF
j_gene: TRBJ2-7; abundance: many; v_gene: TRBV7-2; d_gene: NA; CDR3nt: TGTGCCAGCAGCCCCCATGGACAGCTCTACGAGCAGTACTTC; CDR3aa: CASSPHGQLYEQYF
j_gene: TRBJ2-7; abundance: many; v_gene: TRBV20-1; d_gene: TRBD2; CDR3nt: TGCAGTGCTAGTAATGGCGGGGGATCCTACGAGCAGTACTTC; CDR3aa: CSASNGGGSYEQYF
j_gene: TRBJ2-1; abundance: NA; v_gene: TRBV28; d_gene: NA; CDR3nt: TGTGCCAGCAGTTTTGCCTTGGGGAGGGGGTATGAGCAGTTCTTC; CDR3aa: CASSFALGRGYEQFF
j_gene: TRBJ1-1; abundance: many; v_gene: TRBV7-9; d_gene: TRBD1; CDR3nt: TGTGCCAGCAGCTTAGGCAGGGGGGCCGCTGAAGCTTTCTTT; CDR3aa: CASSLGRGAAEAFF